This T cell receptor (beta chain) came from a study of blood T cell repertoires in COVID-19. Whole-study context: Researchers got acute and convalescent COVID-19 samples from the United States, Italy and Spain.

The protocol was immunoSEQ multiplex PCR, while the TCRdb copy is restricted to in-frame clones and leaves out a portion. This table has just over 200,000 clones, about nine tenths appearing once. Trimming took off 6 bases at V and 0 bases at J, with 12 bases between the two ends. Per the germline V gene, CDR1 is MDHEN and CDR2 is SYDVKM. This CDR3 has 15 residues. The TCR sequence derives from a man older than 75 with acute or convalescent COVID-19. The chain combines TRBV28 with TRBJ1-3; D might be TRBD1 (6 bases). The specimen was peripheral blood. For the CDR3, the DNA is TGTGCCAGCAGCAGGGACACTCGCTCTGGAAACACCATATATTTT. This gives the protein CASSRDTRSGNTIYF.